The source of this T cell receptor beta chain is a study of control samples from healthy donors and cancer patients. V dropped 5 bases and J dropped 8 bases, with 12 bases sitting between them. The CDR3 is made up of 13 amino acids. Germline assignment: CDR1 MGHDK and CDR2 SYGVNS. TCRdb's copy holds only in-frame clones and misses some; the assay was immunoSEQ multiplex PCR. Of about 140,000 clones in the sample, 85% to 95% are singletons; the top ten hold about an eighth. This chain uses TRBV25-1 with TRBJ2-2; D gene uncertain. The source of this sequence is a man in his forties in good health. The sample was blood. The CDR3 reads CASSHLESGELFF. The CDR3 region has the DNA TGTGCCAGCAGTCATTTGGAGTCGGGGGAGCTGTTTTTT.